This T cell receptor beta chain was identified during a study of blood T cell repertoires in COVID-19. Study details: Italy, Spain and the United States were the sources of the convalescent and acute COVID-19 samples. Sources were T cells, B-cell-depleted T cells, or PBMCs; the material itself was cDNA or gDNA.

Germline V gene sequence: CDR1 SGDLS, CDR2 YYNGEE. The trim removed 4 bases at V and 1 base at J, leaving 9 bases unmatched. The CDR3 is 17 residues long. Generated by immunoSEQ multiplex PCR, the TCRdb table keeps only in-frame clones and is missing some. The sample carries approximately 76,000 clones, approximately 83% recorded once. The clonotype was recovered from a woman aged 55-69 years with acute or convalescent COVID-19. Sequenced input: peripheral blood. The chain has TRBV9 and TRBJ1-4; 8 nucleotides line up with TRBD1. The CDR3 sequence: CASSLRTGRETNEKLFF. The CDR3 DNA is TGTGCCAGCAGCCTCCGGACAGGGCGAGAAACTAATGAAAAACTGTTTTTT. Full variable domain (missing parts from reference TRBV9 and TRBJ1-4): DSGVTQTPKHLITATGQRVTLRCSPRSGDLSVYWYQQSLDQGLQFLIQYYNGEERAKGNILERFSAQQFPDLHSELNLSSLELGDSALYFCASSLRTGRETNEKLFFGSGTQLSVL.